One and the same sample provided the 7 T cell receptor beta chains below, sequenced in a study of OX40 agonist ivuxolimab in advanced cancers. Libraries were prepared by immunoSEQ multiplex PCR; TCRdb keeps only in-frame clonotypes and omits some of them. The data hold about 64,000 clones, with roughly 86% observed a single time. Sequences were derived from CD4+ or CD8+ T cells sorted from blood, sampled in a trial of the OX40 agonist ivuxolimab. The receptors stem from an adult with an advanced solid tumor such as melanoma, head and neck, liver or kidney cancer.

This clone was picked up one time. Written as DNA, the CDR3 is TGTGCCAGCAGCCCCCTACTAGCGGGAGCCCACGAGCAGTACTTC. Translated: CASSPLLAGAHEQYF. V usage is TRBV27 and J usage is TRBJ2-7, with TRBD2 identical over 11 bases. CDR3 length: 15 amino acids. In germline, CDR1 is MNHEY, CDR2 SMNVEV (reference sequence). V was clipped by 6 bases and J by 5 bases; unmatched bases: 9.

This chain uses TRBV7-2 with TRBJ2-7; 7 bases agree with TRBD1. CDR1 is SGHTA and CDR2 is FQGNSA in the germline V gene. CDR3 length: 17 residues. J gave up 2 bases and V 1 base, and 11 bases lay outside the gene matches. The CDR3 coding sequence is TGTGCCAGCAGCTTAGGACAGGGAAGTTGGGGTGCCTACGAGCAGTACTTC. Translating it yields CASSLGQGSWGAYEQYF.

The chain is built from TRBV7-8 and TRBJ1-1, with D unresolved. Germline CDR1 is SGHVS and CDR2 is FQNEAQ. The CDR3 totals 13 residues. The germline V and J ends were trimmed by 3 bases and 2 bases, with 7 bases remaining between them. The CDR3 region is CASSFQVNTEAFF. CDR3 sequence (DNA): TGTGCCAGCAGCTTCCAAGTTAACACTGAAGCTTTCTTT.

The chain uses TRBV4-3 and TRBJ2-1; D possibly corresponds to TRBD2 (6 bases). V shed 4 bases and J shed 12 bases, with 22 bases lying between them. The CDR3 is 15 residues long. The germline CDR1 and CDR2 sequences are LGHNA and YSLEER. CDR3 residues: CASSPAGDPLLRQFF. The CDR3 nucleotides read TGCGCCAGCAGCCCAGCGGGTGACCCCCTATTACGGCAGTTCTTC.

CDR3 DNA: TGTGCCAGCAGCTTAGGGACTAGCGGGAGAGAGACCCAGTACTTC. Protein product: CASSLGTSGRETQYF. The V call is TRBV11-2, the J call TRBJ2-5; 13 bases match TRBD2. Unmatched junction bases numbered 0, after V lost 1 base and J lost 4 bases. Germline values: CDR1 SGHAT, CDR2 FQNNGV. The CDR3 contains 15 residues.

The CDR3 DNA sequence: TGTGCCACCAGCAGAGATTTGGAGGACACCATATATTTT. It codes for CATSRDLEDTIYF. The V call is TRBV15, the J call TRBJ1-3; D is uncertain. Germline V gives CDR1 LNHNV, CDR2 YYDKDF (reference sequence). The V gene lost 0 bases and the J gene lost 8 bases, with 8 bases spanning the gap. This CDR3 comprises 13 residues.

This rearrangement joins TRBV10-3 to TRBJ1-2, with D unresolved. Germline assignment: CDR1 ENHRY and CDR2 SYGVKD. This CDR3 contains 13 residues. V was pared by 3 bases and J by 3 bases, with 8 bases between. DNA of the CDR3: TGTGCCATCAGTGATGAGGGCCACTATGGCTACACCTTC. This gives the protein CAISDEGHYGYTF.